This TCR beta chain was recovered during a study of cytomegalovirus exposure and HLA in healthy donors. Study observations and caveats: In a later analysis, HLA-C alleles had the fewest associated TCRs, DRB1 alleles the most. Some TCR beta chains (roughly 160 of them) were listed as cytomegalovirus-associated.

Primers included in the PCR were 60 Vbeta and 13 Jbeta primers. The method was immunoSEQ multiplex PCR; TCRdb's version includes in-frame clones alone and lacks a portion of them. The sample includes 90,000 to 150,000 clones, over 75% of them seen just once. Germline CDR1 is MDHEN and CDR2 is SYDVKM. V lost 5 bases and J lost 7, with 15 bases in between. This CDR3 comprises 14 residues. Turning to this clone: Its antigen remains unidentified.

At sampling all donors were nominally healthy, likely with unrecorded immune exposures. The chain combines TRBV28 with TRBJ2-4; the D gene is possibly TRBD1 (6 bases). Sequencing was performed on PBMCs. The sequence was collected from a man in his forties in good health and CMV-seropositive. CDR3 in amino acids: CASSRTVTGNIQYF. CDR3 coding DNA: TGTGCCAGCAGTAGGACAGTTACTGGGAACATTCAGTACTTC. The entire variable domain, with the rest obtained from reference TRBV28 and TRBJ2-4, is as follows: DVKVTQSSRYLVKRTGEKVFLECVQDMDHENMFWYRQDPGLGLRLIYFSYDVKMKEKGDIPEGYSVSREKKERFSLILESASTNQTSMYLCASSRTVTGNIQYFGAGTRLSVL.